The 32 T cell receptor beta chains below come from one sample, sequenced in a study of cytomegalovirus exposure and HLA in healthy donors. The PCR had 60 Vbeta and 13 Jbeta primers. The method was immunoSEQ multiplex PCR; TCRdb's version includes in-frame clones alone and lacks a portion of them. The sample holds 200,000 to 250,000 clones, about 81% seen once. The sample consisted of PBMCs. The receptor set was obtained from a woman between 35 and 50 years old in good health and CMV-seronegative.

J is TRBJ2-7 and V is TRBV10-3, with 7 bases aligning to TRBD2. The V and J ends lost 3 bases and 2 bases, in that order; junction bases with no gene match: 4. Germline V gives CDR1 ENHRY, CDR2 SYGVKD. There are 14 residues in the CDR3. The CDR3 nucleotides are TGTGCCATCAGTGAATCTAGCGGAACCTACGAGCAGTACTTC. Translation: CAISESSGTYEQYF.

J is TRBJ2-2 and V is TRBV4-1; TRBD2 matches 9 bases. CDR3 length: 18 residues. CDR1 is MGHRA, CDR2 YSYEKL, per germline. Germline trimming cut 4 bases from V and 2 bases from J; bases unmatched to any gene: 11. The CDR3 here is CASSPRGGGRANTGELFF. CDR3 DNA sequence: TGCGCCAGCAGCCCCCGGGGAGGCGGGAGGGCTAACACCGGGGAGCTGTTTTTT.

The CDR3 is CASSQVLDTQNTGELFF. DNA of the CDR3: TGCGCCAGCAGCCAAGTATTAGACACACAGAACACCGGGGAGCTGTTTTTT. This chain links TRBV4-1 with TRBJ2-2; D is undetermined. Germline V gene data show CDR1 as MGHRA and CDR2 as YSYEKL. The CDR3 consists of 17 residues. Trimming shortened V by 1 base and J by 1 base, and 13 bases separated the two germline ends.

The chain is built from TRBV6-5 and TRBJ2-7; D is unresolved. The germline V and J ends were trimmed by 6 bases and 5 bases, with 17 bases remaining between them. The CDR3 loop spans 14 amino acids. The germline CDR1 and CDR2 sequences are MNHEY and SVGAGI. The CDR3 coding sequence is TGTGCCAGCAGCCTGATAGGAGATTTCCACGAGCAGTACTTC. Its translation: CASSLIGDFHEQYF.

The chain couples TRBV5-6 to TRBJ2-3; the D gene is possibly TRBD1 (6 bases). CDR1 is SGHDT and CDR2 is YYEEEE in the germline V gene. Trimming took off 4 bases at V and 5 bases at J, with 17 bases between the two ends. The CDR3 covers 15 residues. DNA of the CDR3: TGTGCCAGCAGCCTCCGGGCAGGGGCGGTAGATACGCAGTATTTT. Translated: CASSLRAGAVDTQYF.

The rearrangement joins TRBV5-4 to TRBJ2-1; 11 nucleotides line up with TRBD2. This CDR3 is built from 18 residues. The J segment lost 2 bases and the V segment lost 1 base, leaving 8 bases of the junction unmatched. Germline V CDR1 and CDR2: SGHNT, YYREEE (reference sequence). The CDR3 loop reads CASSLWLAGGSAYNEQFF. The CDR3 DNA is TGTGCCAGCAGCTTGTGGCTAGCGGGAGGATCCGCCTACAATGAGCAGTTCTTC.

This clone has only one observation. The chain links TRBV6-1 to TRBJ2-1; 16 bases are a match to TRBD2. The CDR3 is made up of 18 amino acids. V lost 3 bases to trimming and J lost 3 bases; unmatched junction nucleotides: 5. Germline loops: CDR1 MNHNS, CDR2 SASEGT. The CDR3 is CASSEAGTSGGDYNEQFF. The CDR3 nucleotides are TGTGCCAGCAGTGAGGCCGGGACTAGCGGGGGGGACTACAATGAGCAGTTCTTC.

This clone appeared once. The chain is built from TRBV30 and TRBJ2-7; D not certain. The germline V gene encodes CDR1 GTSNPN and CDR2 SVGIG (reference sequence). V lost 2 bases and J 3 bases, leaving 8 bases between the germline ends. CDR3 length: 12 residues. The CDR3 coding sequence is TGTGCCTGGAGTCCTACTCTCTACGAGCAGTACTTC. It codes for CAWSPTLYEQYF.

This clone was picked up a small number of times. The chain combines TRBV5-1 with TRBJ2-5; no clear D. The germline V gene has CDR1 SGHRS and CDR2 YFSETQ. V lost 7 bases and J 4 bases, leaving 14 bases between the germline ends. The CDR3 has 13 residues. The CDR3: CASHFAFGETQYF. The DNA for the CDR3 is TGCGCCAGCCACTTTGCTTTCGGAGAGACCCAGTACTTC.

Only a few counts were recorded for this clone. The V gene is TRBV4-2, the J gene TRBJ2-1; TRBD2 agrees at 12 bases. CDR3 length equals 16 residues. In germline, CDR1 is LGHNA, CDR2 YNFKEQ. Losses at the gene ends were 1 base for V and 9 bases for J; bases not matched to a gene: 7. The CDR3 spells CASSQGLAGDSSEQFF. The CDR3 DNA is TGTGCCAGCAGCCAAGGACTAGCGGGAGACTCGAGTGAGCAGTTCTTC.

This clone was recorded once. The V and J genes are TRBV27 and TRBJ1-1, with TRBD1 as a possible D gene (5 bases). Germline CDR1 reads MNHEY; CDR2 reads SMNVEV (reference sequence). The CDR3 length is 15 residues. V was pared by 7 bases and J by 1 base, with 16 bases between. The CDR3 region is CASIPSGLRNTEAFF. CDR3 coding DNA: TGTGCCAGCATCCCTTCGGGACTTCGGAACACTGAAGCTTTCTTT.

The V gene is TRBV5-6, the J gene TRBJ1-4; D possibly corresponds to TRBD1 (5 bases). This CDR3 is built from 14 residues. Deletions cut 4 bases from V and 5 bases from J, with 12 bases between. Germline V gene sequence: CDR1 SGHDT, CDR2 YYEEEE. The CDR3 loop reads CASSGMGPNEKLFF. In DNA form, the CDR3 reads TGTGCCAGCAGCGGGATGGGGCCGAATGAAAAACTGTTTTTT.

The rearrangement links TRBV29-1 to TRBJ2-1; 13 nucleotides align to TRBD2. The CDR3 runs 16 residues. Germline V CDR1 and CDR2: SQVTM, ANQGSEA. The V gene end was trimmed by 6 bases and the J gene end by 9 bases; junction bases not matched to a gene: 14. CDR3 coding DNA: TGCAGCGTAGCCCTTACTAGCGGGAGGGCCAGGGGTGAGCAGTTCTTC. Translating gives CSVALTSGRARGEQFF.

V usage is TRBV19 and J usage is TRBJ1-2; D perhaps matches TRBD1 (5 bases). Germline V gene sequence: CDR1 LNHDA, CDR2 SQIVND (reference sequence). Deletions cut 6 bases from V and 6 bases from J, with 17 bases between. This CDR3 contains 14 residues. Written as DNA, the CDR3 is TGTGCCAGTAGCCTCGGGGGGGGAAGGCATGGCTACACCTTC. Protein: CASSLGGGRHGYTF.

The chain uses TRBV7-2 and TRBJ2-2; 9 nucleotides line up with TRBD2. With 2 bases clipped from V and 5 bases from J, the junction kept 3 bases outside the gene matches. This CDR3 has 15 residues. The germline V gene encodes CDR1 SGHTA and CDR2 FQGNSA. The CDR3 sequence: CASSLSSGITGELFF. The CDR3 bases are TGTGCCAGCAGCTTATCTAGCGGGATAACCGGGGAGCTGTTTTTT.

The chain couples TRBV15 to TRBJ2-1; 8 bases match TRBD2. The CDR3 contains 18 residues. Germline values: CDR1 LNHNV, CDR2 YYDKDF (reference sequence). Germline trimming cut 4 bases from V and 2 bases from J; bases unmatched to any gene: 13. DNA of the CDR3: TGTGCCACCAGCACCCCGCGGTACGGGAGGGACCCCTACAATGAGCAGTTCTTC. Its translation is CATSTPRYGRDPYNEQFF.

The chain has TRBV29-1 and TRBJ2-3; 7 positions match TRBD2. The trim removed 2 bases at V and 0 bases at J, leaving 5 bases unmatched. Germline CDR1 reads SQVTM; CDR2 reads ANQGSEA. This CDR3 is built from 15 residues. The CDR3: CSVELAGVSTDTQYF. The CDR3 DNA reads TGCAGCGTTGAATTGGCGGGAGTAAGCACAGATACGCAGTATTTT.

The rearrangement links TRBV19 to TRBJ2-1; perhaps TRBD2 as D (6 bases). Germline CDR1 reads LNHDA; CDR2 reads SQIVND (reference sequence). This CDR3 has 13 amino acids. Trimming took off 6 bases at V and 9 bases at J, with 15 bases between the two ends. CDR3 nucleotide sequence: TGTGCCAGTAGCCTGGGGGGAGCTAGTGAGCAGTTCTTC. It translates to CASSLGGASEQFF. The full variable domain, completed using reference TRBV19 and TRBJ2-1, is DGGITQSPKYLFRKEGQNVTLSCEQNLNHDAMYWYRQDPGQGLRLIYYSQIVNDFQKGDIAEGYSVSREKKESFPLTVTSAQKNPTAFYLCASSLGGASEQFFGPGTRLTVL.

The V and J genes are TRBV9 and TRBJ2-1, with TRBD1 matching 8 bases. Per germline, CDR1 SGDLS and CDR2 YYNGEE. Trimming removed 3 bases from V and 0 bases from J; junction bases left unmatched: 20. This CDR3 spans 21 amino acids. CDR3 region: CASSAPRPGQGVYLSYNEQFF. The CDR3 DNA follows: TGTGCCAGCAGCGCCCCCCGGCCTGGACAGGGTGTGTACCTCTCCTACAATGAGCAGTTCTTC.

This chain joins TRBV4-1 and TRBJ2-1; a weak D match, TRBD2 (6 bases). The CDR3 totals 18 residues. Between the trimmed V and J ends, which lost 3 bases and 2 bases, there was a span of 20 bases. Germline values: CDR1 MGHRA, CDR2 YSYEKL. In DNA form, the CDR3 reads TGCGCCAGCAGCCAGACCAGCTGGACGGGGAGGACCTACAATGAGCAGTTCTTC. This encodes CASSQTSWTGRTYNEQFF.

This chain joins TRBV6-6 and TRBJ1-2; 9 bases agree with TRBD1. V gave up 7 bases and J gave up 2 bases; unmatched junction bases: 8. This CDR3 region has 15 residues. Germline lookup yields CDR1 MNHNY and CDR2 SVGAGI (reference sequence). The CDR3 DNA follows: TGTGCCAGCACCGAACAGGGGGCTTGGAACTATGGCTACACCTTC. This translates into CASTEQGAWNYGYTF.

The rearrangement uses TRBV29-1 and TRBJ2-7, with TRBD2 matching over 8 bases. J gave up 3 bases and V 3 bases, and 7 bases lay outside the gene matches. Germline assignment: CDR1 SQVTM and CDR2 ANQGSEA. The CDR3 totals 14 residues. The CDR3 bases are TGCAGCGTTGACGGCGGGAGGCCCCGCTACGAGCAGTACTTC. Amino acids: CSVDGGRPRYEQYF.

This clone has only one observation. The V call is TRBV28, the J call TRBJ1-6; 8 nucleotides agree with TRBD1. This CDR3 has 14 residues. Trimming took 5 bases from V and 10 from J; bases not matched to a gene: 7. Per germline, CDR1 MDHEN and CDR2 SYDVKM. CDR3 residues: CASSRQGNGSPLHF. DNA for the CDR3: TGTGCCAGCAGTCGACAGGGGAACGGGTCACCCCTCCACTTT. Full variable domain (missing parts from reference TRBV28 and TRBJ1-6): DVKVTQSSRYLVKRTGEKVFLECVQDMDHENMFWYRQDPGLGLRLIYFSYDVKMKEKGDIPEGYSVSREKKERFSLILESASTNQTSMYLCASSRQGNGSPLHFGNGTRLTVT.

The chain joins TRBV7-9 to TRBJ2-7, with a tentative D call TRBD1 (8 bases). CDR3 size: 13 residues. Germline CDR1 reads SEHNR; CDR2 reads FQNEAQ (reference sequence). Trimming shortened V by 5 bases and J by 11 bases, and 19 bases separated the two germline ends. Here the CDR3 reads CASSRGQGGAKYF. Written as DNA, the CDR3 is TGTGCCAGCAGCCGCGGACAGGGAGGGGCCAAGTACTTC.

V usage is TRBV7-9 and J usage is TRBJ2-7; a weak D match, TRBD2 (6 bases). CDR1 and CDR2 from the germline V gene are SEHNR and FQNEAQ (reference sequence). CDR3 length: 16 residues. The V gene lost 2 bases and the J gene lost 2 bases, with 16 bases spanning the gap. The CDR3 is CASSLLGGSLTYEQYF. CDR3 sequence (DNA): TGTGCCAGCAGCTTACTTGGGGGGAGTCTCACCTACGAGCAGTACTTC. Using reference TRBV7-9 and TRBJ2-7 for the parts outside the CDR3, the full variable domain is DTGVSQNPRHKITKRGQNVTFRCDPISEHNRLYWYRQTLGQGPEFLTYFQNEAQLEKSRLLSDRFSAERPKGSFSTLEIQRTEQGDSAMYLCASSLLGGSLTYEQYFGPGTRLTVT.

The chain joins TRBV6-1 to TRBJ1-1, with D tentatively TRBD1 (5 bases). The CDR3 runs 13 residues. The germline V and J ends were trimmed by 6 bases and 1 base, with 9 bases remaining between them. Germline CDR1 and CDR2: MNHNS and SASEGT. CDR3 DNA: TGTGCCAGCAGCCGACAGTGGAACACTGAAGCTTTCTTT. This encodes CASSRQWNTEAFF.

The chain joins TRBV5-8 to TRBJ1-2, with D hard to call. Trimming cost V 4 bases and J 2 bases, with 12 bases left between them. CDR1 SGHTS and CDR2 YDEGEE come from the germline V gene. This CDR3 is built from 14 residues. The CDR3 reads CASSREPLNYGYTF. The CDR3 nucleotides are TGTGCCAGCAGCCGCGAGCCTCTAAACTATGGCTACACCTTC.

The chain recombines TRBV27 with TRBJ1-1; tentatively, D is TRBD1 (6 bases). Deletions cut 6 bases from V and 7 bases from J, with 18 bases between. Germline V gives CDR1 MNHEY, CDR2 SMNVEV (reference sequence). The CDR3 covers 14 residues. DNA of the CDR3: TGTGCCAGCAGACACCGGGACAACCTAATTGAAGCTTTCTTT. As protein: CASRHRDNLIEAFF.

Concerning this clone: Sequence at one end of the junction differs from germline and may be a read error. The chain links TRBV30 to TRBJ2-1; TRBD2 aligns across 8 bases. Germline assignment: CDR1 GTSNPN and CDR2 SVGIG (reference sequence). The CDR3 consists of 16 residues. In nucleotides, the CDR3 is TGTGCCTGGAGTGGCCGAAGGCTAGCGGGCCCCAATGGGCAGTTCTTC. It yields the protein CAWSGRRLAGPNGQFF.

The chain uses TRBV5-1 and TRBJ1-2; no definite D call. The CDR3 sequence is 14 residues long. V was clipped by 4 bases and J by 0 bases, with 10 bases between them. Germline CDR1 SGHRS, CDR2 YFSETQ. The CDR3 here is CASSPGTSNYGYTF. CDR3 in DNA: TGCGCCAGCAGCCCAGGCACCTCTAACTATGGCTACACCTTC. Full variable domain (rest looked up from reference TRBV5-1 and TRBJ1-2): KAGVTQTPRYLIKTRGQQVTLSCSPISGHRSVSWYQQTPGQGLQFLFEYFSETQRNKGNFPGRFSGRQFSNSRSEMNVSTLELGDSALYLCASSPGTSNYGYTFGSGTRLTVV.

The chain couples TRBV27 to TRBJ2-1; D unresolved. CDR3 length: 14 amino acids. V lost 5 bases and J 3 bases, leaving 11 bases between the germline ends. Germline values: CDR1 MNHEY, CDR2 SMNVEV (reference sequence). In DNA form, the CDR3 reads TGTGCCAGCAGTCTAGGCTTGGGCTACAATGAGCAGTTCTTC. It codes for CASSLGLGYNEQFF.

This clone was counted between two and nine times. The chain joins TRBV28 to TRBJ2-7; a possible D gene is TRBD1 (5 bases). The germline CDR1 and CDR2 sequences are MDHEN and SYDVKM. The CDR3 extends over 13 amino acids. V lost 5 bases and J 4 bases, leaving 12 bases between the germline ends. CDR3 residues: CASSQFRVYEQYF. DNA of the CDR3: TGTGCCAGCAGTCAATTCAGGGTATACGAGCAGTACTTC.